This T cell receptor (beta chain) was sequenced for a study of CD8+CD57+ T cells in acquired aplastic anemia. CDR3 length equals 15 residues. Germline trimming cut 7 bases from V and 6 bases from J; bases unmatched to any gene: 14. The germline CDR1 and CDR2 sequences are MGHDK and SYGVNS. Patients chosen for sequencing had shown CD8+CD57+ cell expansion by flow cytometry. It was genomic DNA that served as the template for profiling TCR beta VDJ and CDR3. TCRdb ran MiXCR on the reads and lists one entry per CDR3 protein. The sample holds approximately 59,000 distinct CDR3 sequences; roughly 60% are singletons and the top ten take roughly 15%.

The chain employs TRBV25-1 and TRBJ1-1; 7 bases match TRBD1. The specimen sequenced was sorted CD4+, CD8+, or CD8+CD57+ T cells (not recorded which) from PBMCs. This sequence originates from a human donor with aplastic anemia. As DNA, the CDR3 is TGTGCCAGCATAGGACAGGAGGCCTCAATTTCTGAAGCTTTCTTT. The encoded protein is CASIGQEASISEAFF.